The clone carrying this T cell receptor beta chain occurred a few times. Its target is not known. Other DNA sequences in this specimen translate into the identical CDR3. V gave up 0 bases and J gave up 5 bases, with 8 bases separating them. Germline CDR1 is SGHRS and CDR2 is YFSETQ. The CDR3 loop spans 14 amino acids. Assay used: immunoSEQ multiplex PCR; TCRdb lists only in-frame clones, some missing. Of over a thousand clones in the sample, around 22% were seen once. The data originate from a study of T cells in localized non-small cell lung cancer. General observations from the study: In uninvolved adjacent lung, T cell clonality reached its highest value, exceeding tumor. Across samples, adjacent lung featured a median around 57 of the top 100 tumor clones. Because researchers sequenced only one region of the tumor, heterogeneity is still possible.

The sequencing used lung tumor tissue, collected before any cancer treatment. V is TRBV5-1 and J is TRBJ1-4, with D unclear. This receptor was identified in an older female donor with stage II lung adenocarcinoma. The CDR3, as DNA: TGCGCCAGCAGCTTGGAATGGGGAAATGAAAAACTGTTTTTT. Translating gives CASSLEWGNEKLFF. Looking up the rest from reference TRBV5-1 and TRBJ1-4 gives the full variable domain: KAGVTQTPRYLIKTRGQQVTLSCSPISGHRSVSWYQQTPGQGLQFLFEYFSETQRNKGNFPGRFSGRQFSNSRSEMNVSTLELGDSALYLCASSLEWGNEKLFFGSGTQLSVL.